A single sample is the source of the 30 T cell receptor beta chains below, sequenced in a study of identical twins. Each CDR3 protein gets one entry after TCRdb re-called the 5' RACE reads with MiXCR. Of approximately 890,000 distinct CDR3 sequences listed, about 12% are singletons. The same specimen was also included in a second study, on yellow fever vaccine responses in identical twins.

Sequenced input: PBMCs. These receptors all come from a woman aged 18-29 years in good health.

CDR3 sequence (DNA): TGTGCCAGCAGTTCCGGATCCTTGGCTTTCTTT. This gives the protein CASSSGSLAFF. This chain links TRBV6-1 with TRBJ1-1; no clear D gene. V was shortened by 5 bases and J by 11 bases, with 12 bases between the two germline ends. CDR1 is MNHNS, CDR2 SASEGT, per germline. There are 11 residues in the CDR3.

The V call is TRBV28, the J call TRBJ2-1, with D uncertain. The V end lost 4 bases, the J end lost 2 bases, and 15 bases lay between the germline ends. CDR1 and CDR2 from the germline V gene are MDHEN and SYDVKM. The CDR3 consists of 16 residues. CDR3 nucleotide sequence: TGTGCCAGCAGTTACCCCTTTCAGGCCCCCTACAATGAGCAGTTCTTC. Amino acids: CASSYPFQAPYNEQFF.

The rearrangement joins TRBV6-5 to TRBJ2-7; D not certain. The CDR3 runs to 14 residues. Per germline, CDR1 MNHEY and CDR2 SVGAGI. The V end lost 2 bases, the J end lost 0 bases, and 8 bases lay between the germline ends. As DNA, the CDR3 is TGTGCCAGCAGTTACGCCGCGCACTCCTACGAGCAGTACTTC. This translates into CASSYAAHSYEQYF.

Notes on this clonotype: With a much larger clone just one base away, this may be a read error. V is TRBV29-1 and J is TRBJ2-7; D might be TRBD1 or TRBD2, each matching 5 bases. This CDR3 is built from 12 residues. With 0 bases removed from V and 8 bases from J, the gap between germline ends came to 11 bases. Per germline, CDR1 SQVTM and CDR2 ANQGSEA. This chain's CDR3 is CSVEDGGGKQYF. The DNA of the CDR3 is TGCAGCGTTGAAGATGGGGGTGGGAAGCAGTACTTC.

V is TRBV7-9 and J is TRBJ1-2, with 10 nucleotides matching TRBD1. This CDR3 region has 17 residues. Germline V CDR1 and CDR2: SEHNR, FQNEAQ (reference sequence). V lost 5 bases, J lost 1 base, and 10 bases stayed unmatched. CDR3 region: CASSGGGQGSRNYGYTF. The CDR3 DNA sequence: TGTGCCAGCAGCGGGGGGGGACAGGGGTCGCGTAACTATGGCTACACCTTC. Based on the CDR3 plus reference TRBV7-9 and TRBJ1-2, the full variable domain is DTGVSQNPRHKITKRGQNVTFRCDPISEHNRLYWYRQTLGQGPEFLTYFQNEAQLEKSRLLSDRFSAERPKGSFSTLEIQRTEQGDSAMYLCASSGGGQGSRNYGYTFGSGTRLTVV.

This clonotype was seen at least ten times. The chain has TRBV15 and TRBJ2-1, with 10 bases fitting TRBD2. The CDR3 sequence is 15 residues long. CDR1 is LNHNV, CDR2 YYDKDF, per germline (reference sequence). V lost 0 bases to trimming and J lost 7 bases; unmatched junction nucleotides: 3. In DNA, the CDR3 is TGTGCCACCAGCAGAGAGGCTAGCGGGGGAAATGAGCAGTTCTTC. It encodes CATSREASGGNEQFF. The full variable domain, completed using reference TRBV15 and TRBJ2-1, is DAMVIQNPRYQVTQFGKPVTLSCSQTLNHNVMYWYQQKSSQAPKLLFHYYDKDFNNEADTPDNFQSRRPNTSFCFLDIRSPGLGDTAMYLCATSREASGGNEQFFGPGTRLTVL.

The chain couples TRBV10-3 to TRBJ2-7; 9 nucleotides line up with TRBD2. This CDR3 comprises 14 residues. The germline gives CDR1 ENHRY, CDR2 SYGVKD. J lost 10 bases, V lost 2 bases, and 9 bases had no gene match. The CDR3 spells CAISEGLAGSGQYF. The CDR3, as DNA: TGTGCCATCAGTGAGGGCCTAGCGGGATCCGGACAGTACTTC.

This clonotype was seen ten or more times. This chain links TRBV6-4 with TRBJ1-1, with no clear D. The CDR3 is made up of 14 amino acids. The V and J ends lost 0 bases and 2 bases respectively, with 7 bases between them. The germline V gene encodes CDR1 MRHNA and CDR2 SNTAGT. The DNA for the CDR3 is TGTGCCAGCAGTGACTCTGGGGAAAACACTGAAGCTTTCTTT. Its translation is CASSDSGENTEAFF.

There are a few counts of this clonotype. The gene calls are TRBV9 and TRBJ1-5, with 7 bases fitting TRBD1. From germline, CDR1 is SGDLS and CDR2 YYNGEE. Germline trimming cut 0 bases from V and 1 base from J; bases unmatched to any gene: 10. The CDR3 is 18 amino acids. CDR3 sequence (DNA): TGTGCCAGCAGCGTAGGGGTACAGGGGCAGGGGAGCAATCAGCCCCAGCATTTT. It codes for CASSVGVQGQGSNQPQHF.

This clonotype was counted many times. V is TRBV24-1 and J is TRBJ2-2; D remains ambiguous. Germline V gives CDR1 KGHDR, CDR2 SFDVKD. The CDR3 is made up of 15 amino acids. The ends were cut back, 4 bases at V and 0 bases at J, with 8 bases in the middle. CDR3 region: CATSETGANTGELFF. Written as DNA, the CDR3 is TGTGCCACCAGTGAAACCGGAGCGAACACCGGGGAGCTGTTTTTT.

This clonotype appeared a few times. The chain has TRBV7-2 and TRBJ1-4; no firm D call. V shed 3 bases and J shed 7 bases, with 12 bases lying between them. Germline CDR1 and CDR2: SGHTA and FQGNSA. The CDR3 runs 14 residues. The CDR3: CASSFSGRGEKLFF. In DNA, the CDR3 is TGTGCCAGCAGCTTTAGCGGAAGAGGTGAAAAACTGTTTTTT.

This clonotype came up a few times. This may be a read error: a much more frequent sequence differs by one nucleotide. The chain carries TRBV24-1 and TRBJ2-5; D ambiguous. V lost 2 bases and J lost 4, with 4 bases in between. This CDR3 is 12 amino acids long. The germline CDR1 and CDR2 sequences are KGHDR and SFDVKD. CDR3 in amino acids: CATSDYSETQYF. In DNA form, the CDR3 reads TGTGCCACCAGTGATTATTCAGAGACCCAGTACTTC.

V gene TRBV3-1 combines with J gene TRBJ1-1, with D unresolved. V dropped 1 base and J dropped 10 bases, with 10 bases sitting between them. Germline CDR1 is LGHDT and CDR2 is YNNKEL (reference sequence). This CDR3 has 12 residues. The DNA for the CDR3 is TGTGCCAGCAGCCAAGGGACCTGGGGAGCTTTCTTT. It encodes CASSQGTWGAFF.

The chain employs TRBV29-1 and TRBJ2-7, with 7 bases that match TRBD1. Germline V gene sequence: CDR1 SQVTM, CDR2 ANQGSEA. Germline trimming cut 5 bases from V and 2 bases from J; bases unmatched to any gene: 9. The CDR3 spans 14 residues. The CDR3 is CSVCKQGKAYEQYF. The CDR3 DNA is TGCAGCGTTTGCAAACAGGGGAAGGCCTACGAGCAGTACTTC.

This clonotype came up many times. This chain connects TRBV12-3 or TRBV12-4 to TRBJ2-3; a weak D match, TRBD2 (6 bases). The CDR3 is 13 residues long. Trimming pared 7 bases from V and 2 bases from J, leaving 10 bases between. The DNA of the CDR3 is TGTGCCAGCACCAGGGACTTCACAGATACGCAGTATTTT. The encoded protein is CASTRDFTDTQYF.

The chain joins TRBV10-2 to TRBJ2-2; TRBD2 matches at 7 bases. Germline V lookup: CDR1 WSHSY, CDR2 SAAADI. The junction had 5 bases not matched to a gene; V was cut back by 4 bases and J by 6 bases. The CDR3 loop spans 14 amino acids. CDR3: CASSGLAYAGELFF. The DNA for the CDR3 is TGCGCCAGCAGTGGACTAGCTTATGCCGGGGAGCTGTTTTTT.

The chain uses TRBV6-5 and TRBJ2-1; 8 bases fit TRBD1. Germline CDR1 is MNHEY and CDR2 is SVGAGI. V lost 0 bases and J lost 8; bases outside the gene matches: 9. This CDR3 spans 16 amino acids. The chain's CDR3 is CASSYSRDRGNDEQFF. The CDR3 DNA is TGTGCCAGCAGTTACTCGCGAGACAGGGGTAACGATGAGCAGTTCTTC.

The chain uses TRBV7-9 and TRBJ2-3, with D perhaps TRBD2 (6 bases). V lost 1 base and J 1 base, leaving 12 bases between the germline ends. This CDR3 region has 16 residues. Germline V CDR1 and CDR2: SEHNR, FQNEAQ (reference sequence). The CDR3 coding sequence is TGTGCCAGCAGCTTAGGTCCTAGCGTGGGCACAGATACGCAGTATTTT. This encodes CASSLGPSVGTDTQYF.

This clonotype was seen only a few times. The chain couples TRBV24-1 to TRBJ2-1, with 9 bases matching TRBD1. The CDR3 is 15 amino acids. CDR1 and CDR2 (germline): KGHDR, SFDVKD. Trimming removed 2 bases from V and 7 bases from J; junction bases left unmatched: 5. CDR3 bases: TGTGCCACCAGTGATTCCCCGGACAGGGGTAATGAGCAGTTCTTC. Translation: CATSDSPDRGNEQFF.

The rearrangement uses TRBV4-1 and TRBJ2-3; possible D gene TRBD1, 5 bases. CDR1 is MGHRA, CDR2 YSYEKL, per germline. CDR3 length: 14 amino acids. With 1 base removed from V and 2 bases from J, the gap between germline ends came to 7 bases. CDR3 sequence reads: CASSQGRATDTQYF. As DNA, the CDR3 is TGCGCCAGCAGCCAAGGCAGGGCCACAGATACGCAGTATTTT.

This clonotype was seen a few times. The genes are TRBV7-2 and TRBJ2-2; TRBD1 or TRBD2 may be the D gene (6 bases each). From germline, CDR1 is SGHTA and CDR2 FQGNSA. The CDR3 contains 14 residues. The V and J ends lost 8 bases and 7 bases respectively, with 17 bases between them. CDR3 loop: CASQSARGGGELFF. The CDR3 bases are TGTGCCAGCCAGTCCGCCAGGGGAGGCGGGGAGCTGTTTTTT.

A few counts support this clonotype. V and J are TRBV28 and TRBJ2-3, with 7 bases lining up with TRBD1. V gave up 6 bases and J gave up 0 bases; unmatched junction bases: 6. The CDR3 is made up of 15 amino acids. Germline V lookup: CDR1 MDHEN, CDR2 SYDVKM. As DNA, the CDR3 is TGTGCCAGCAGGACGACAGGGATTAGCACAGATACGCAGTATTTT. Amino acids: CASRTTGISTDTQYF.

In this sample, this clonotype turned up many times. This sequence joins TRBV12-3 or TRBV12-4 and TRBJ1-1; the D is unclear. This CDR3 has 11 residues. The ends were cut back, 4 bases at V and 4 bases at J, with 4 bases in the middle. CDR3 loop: CASSYGTEAFF. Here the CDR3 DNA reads TGTGCCAGCAGTTACGGCACTGAAGCTTTCTTT.

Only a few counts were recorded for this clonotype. The CDR3 here is CASRPDRVQYGYTF. DNA for the CDR3: TGTGCCAGCAGACCAGACAGGGTGCAGTATGGCTACACCTTC. The V gene is TRBV27, the J gene TRBJ1-2; 7 positions match TRBD1. This CDR3 region has 14 residues. CDR1 is MNHEY, CDR2 SMNVEV, per germline (reference sequence). J was trimmed by 5 bases and V by 6 bases; bases with no gene match: 9.

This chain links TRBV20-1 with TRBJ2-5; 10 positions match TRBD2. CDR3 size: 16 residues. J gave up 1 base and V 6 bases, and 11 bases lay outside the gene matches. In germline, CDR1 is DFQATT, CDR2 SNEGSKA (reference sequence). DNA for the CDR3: TGCAGTGCCCCCACCTCACTAGCGGGGATCCAAGAGACCCAGTACTTC. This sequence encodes CSAPTSLAGIQETQYF.

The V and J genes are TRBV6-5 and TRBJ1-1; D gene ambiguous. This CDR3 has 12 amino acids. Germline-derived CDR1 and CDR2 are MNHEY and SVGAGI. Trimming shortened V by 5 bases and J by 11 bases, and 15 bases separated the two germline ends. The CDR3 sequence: CASSVGTVAAFF. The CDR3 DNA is TGTGCCAGCAGTGTAGGTACAGTAGCCGCTTTCTTT.

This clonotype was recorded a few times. CDR3 sequence: CSARDWTFQETQYF. The DNA for the CDR3 is TGCAGTGCTAGAGATTGGACCTTCCAAGAGACCCAGTACTTC. The chain carries TRBV20-1 and TRBJ2-5; D gene unclear. Per the germline V gene, CDR1 is DFQATT and CDR2 is SNEGSKA (reference sequence). V was pared by 0 bases and J by 1 base, with 9 bases between. The CDR3 is made up of 14 amino acids.

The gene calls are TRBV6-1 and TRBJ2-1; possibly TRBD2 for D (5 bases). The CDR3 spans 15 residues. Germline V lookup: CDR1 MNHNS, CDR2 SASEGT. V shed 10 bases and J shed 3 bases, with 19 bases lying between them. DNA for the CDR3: TGTGCCACACATAAGGTGGAGGCGGGCTACAATGAGCAGTTCTTC. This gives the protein CATHKVEAGYNEQFF.

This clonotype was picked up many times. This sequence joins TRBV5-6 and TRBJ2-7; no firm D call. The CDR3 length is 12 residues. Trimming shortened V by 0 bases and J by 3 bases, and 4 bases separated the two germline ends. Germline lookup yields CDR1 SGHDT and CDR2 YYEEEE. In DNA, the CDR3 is TGTGCCAGCAGCTTGGTCGGCTACGAGCAGTACGTC. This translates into CASSLVGYEQYV.

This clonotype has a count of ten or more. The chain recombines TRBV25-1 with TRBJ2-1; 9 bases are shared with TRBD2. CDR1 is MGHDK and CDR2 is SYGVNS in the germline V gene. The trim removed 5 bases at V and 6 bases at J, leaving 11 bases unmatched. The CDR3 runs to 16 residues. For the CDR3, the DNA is TGTGCCAGCAGTAGTTTGGCGGGAGGGGACTTCAATGAGCAGTTCTTC. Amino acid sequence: CASSSLAGGDFNEQFF.